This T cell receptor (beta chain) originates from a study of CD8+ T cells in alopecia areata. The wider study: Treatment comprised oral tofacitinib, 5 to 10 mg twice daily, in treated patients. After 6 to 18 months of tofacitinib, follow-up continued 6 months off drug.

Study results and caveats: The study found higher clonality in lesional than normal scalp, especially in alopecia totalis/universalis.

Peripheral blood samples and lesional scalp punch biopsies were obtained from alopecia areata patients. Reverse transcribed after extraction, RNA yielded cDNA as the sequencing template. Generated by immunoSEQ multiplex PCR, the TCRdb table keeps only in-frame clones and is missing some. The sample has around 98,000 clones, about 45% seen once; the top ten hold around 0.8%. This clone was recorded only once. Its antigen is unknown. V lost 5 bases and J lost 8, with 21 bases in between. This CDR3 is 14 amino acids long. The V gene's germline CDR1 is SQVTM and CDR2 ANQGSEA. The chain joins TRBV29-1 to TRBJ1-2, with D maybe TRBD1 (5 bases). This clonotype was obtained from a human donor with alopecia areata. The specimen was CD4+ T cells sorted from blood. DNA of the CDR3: TGCAGCGTTCCTACCTCCCGGGGACGCCGGGGCTACACCTTC. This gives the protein CSVPTSRGRRGYTF.